One and the same sample provided the 27 T cell receptor beta chains below, sequenced in a study of response to subunit inactivated influenza vaccine. TCRdb passed the RT-PCR reads through MiXCR, listing each CDR3 protein once. The sample carries some 850,000 distinct CDR3 sequences, roughly 18% recorded once. The sample in question was PBMCs from blood, obtained 4 to 6 days after vaccination. These receptors all come from a man over 45 who received an inactivated influenza vaccine.

This chain links TRBV27 with TRBJ2-7; 9 nucleotides match TRBD1. With 4 bases clipped from V and 4 bases from J, the junction kept 8 bases outside the gene matches. Germline V lookup: CDR1 MNHEY, CDR2 SMNVEV (reference sequence). This CDR3 is 15 amino acids long. The CDR3 DNA follows: TGTGCCAGCAGTTCACGGGACAGGGTAAATTACGAGCAGTACTTC. Its protein product is CASSSRDRVNYEQYF.

This clonotype showed up many times. The chain joins TRBV5-1 to TRBJ2-2, with TRBD2 as a possible D gene (6 bases). Germline assignment: CDR1 SGHRS and CDR2 YFSETQ. V was cut by 4 bases and J by 4 bases, with 8 bases left in between. There are 13 residues in the CDR3. For the CDR3, the DNA is TGCGCCAGCAGCGCGGGACCCACCGGGGAGCTGTTTTTT. Translating it yields CASSAGPTGELFF.

This clonotype was observed many times. CDR3 loop: CSARGGGIYEQYF. The CDR3 coding sequence is TGCAGTGCTAGAGGAGGGGGCATCTACGAGCAGTACTTC. The chain uses TRBV20-1 and TRBJ2-7; TRBD1 matches at 7 bases. With 1 base clipped from V and 3 bases from J, the junction kept 3 bases outside the gene matches. Germline assignment: CDR1 DFQATT and CDR2 SNEGSKA (reference sequence). The CDR3 has 13 amino acids.

Only a few counts were recorded for this clonotype. The genes are TRBV20-1 and TRBJ2-1; a weak D match, TRBD1 (6 bases). The V and J ends lost 6 bases and 9 bases respectively, with 15 bases between them. This CDR3 is built from 12 residues. Germline-derived CDR1 and CDR2 are DFQATT and SNEGSKA (reference sequence). DNA for the CDR3: TGCAGTGCAAAGAGGGACACTAGTGAGCAGTTCTTC. This encodes CSAKRDTSEQFF.

There are a few counts of this clonotype. V gene TRBV21-1 combines with J gene TRBJ2-1. TRBV21-1 is a pseudogene locus. CDR3 size: 14 residues. The chain's CDR3 is CASSKVLRVDEQFF. In nucleotides, the CDR3 is TGTGCCAGCAGCAAAGTTTTGAGAGTCGATGAGCAGTTCTTC.

This clonotype occurred a few times. V gene TRBV5-1 combines with J gene TRBJ2-7; weak D call: TRBD1 (5 bases). The CDR3 totals 16 residues. Trimming stripped 5 bases from V and 3 bases from J, with 21 bases between. Germline V lookup: CDR1 SGHRS, CDR2 YFSETQ. The CDR3 region is CASSRAQAAGVYEQYF. The CDR3 DNA sequence: TGCGCCAGCAGTCGGGCACAGGCCGCTGGGGTCTACGAGCAGTACTTC.

This clonotype was picked up a small number of times. The chain couples TRBV5-5 to TRBJ2-7; TRBD1 is a possible D gene (6 bases). V lost 3 bases and J lost 0, with 13 bases in between. The CDR3 consists of 15 residues. Germline V gene sequence: CDR1 SGHKS, CDR2 YYEKEE (reference sequence). The CDR3 sequence is CASSSGQLSSYEQYF. In DNA, the CDR3 is TGTGCCAGCAGCTCGGGACAATTGAGCTCCTACGAGCAGTACTTC.

The chain recombines TRBV5-6 with TRBJ2-2, with 8 nucleotides matching TRBD2. The CDR3 is 16 amino acids. Germline-derived CDR1 and CDR2 are SGHDT and YYEEEE. Trimming took 1 base from V and 1 from J; bases not matched to a gene: 3. The CDR3 bases are TGTGCCAGCAGCTTGATCGCGGGAGGGAACACCGGGGAGCTGTTTTTT. The encoded protein is CASSLIAGGNTGELFF.

This clonotype was detected only a few times. The rearrangement uses TRBV27 and TRBJ2-3, with 7 bases identical to TRBD2. CDR3 size: 18 residues. The J segment lost 0 bases and the V segment lost 8 bases, leaving 17 bases of the junction unmatched. Looked up from germline, CDR1 is MNHEY and CDR2 is SMNVEV (reference sequence). In DNA, the CDR3 is TGTGCCAGCCGCCCTTGGAGCGGGATGGCCAGTAGCACAGATACGCAGTATTTT. It translates to CASRPWSGMASSTDTQYF.

This sequence joins TRBV6-1 and TRBJ1-1; D is ambiguous. Germline V CDR1 and CDR2: MNHNS, SASEGT. The CDR3 has 14 residues. Trimming took 7 bases from V and 2 from J, leaving 14 bases between them. CDR3 sequence (DNA): TGTGCCAGCACCCCGAAGCCGCGAAACACTGAAGCTTTCTTT. Its protein is CASTPKPRNTEAFF.

The chain joins TRBV29-1 to TRBJ2-2; D is undetermined. Trimming shortened V by 4 bases and J by 8 bases, and 8 bases separated the two germline ends. The CDR3 has 11 residues. Per germline, CDR1 SQVTM and CDR2 ANQGSEA. The CDR3: CSVVLRGELFF. CDR3 nucleotide sequence: TGCAGCGTTGTTCTCCGAGGGGAGCTGTTTTTT.

The table lists this clonotype with a count of one. The V gene is TRBV24-1, the J gene TRBJ2-2; D is ambiguous. Germline V gene sequence: CDR1 KGHDR, CDR2 SFDVKD. This CDR3 has 15 amino acids. Deletions cut 3 bases from V and 2 bases from J, with 9 bases between. Here the CDR3 DNA reads TGTGCCACCAGTGATGTAGCATCAAACACCGGGGAGCTGTTTTTT. Its translation is CATSDVASNTGELFF.

This sequence joins TRBV3-1 and TRBJ2-1; TRBD1 matches 9 bases. Trimming removed 1 base from V and 8 bases from J; junction bases left unmatched: 9. CDR1 and CDR2 (germline): LGHDT, YNNKEL (reference sequence). This CDR3 is built from 16 residues. The CDR3 loop is CASSQGGGTGFHEQFF. CDR3 nucleotide sequence: TGTGCCAGCAGCCAAGGAGGGGGGACAGGGTTCCATGAGCAGTTCTTC.

This chain uses TRBV5-1 with TRBJ1-2; perhaps TRBD1 as D (6 bases). The CDR3 contains 14 residues. V was pared by 2 bases and J by 2 bases, with 10 bases between. Germline CDR1 and CDR2: SGHRS and YFSETQ. The CDR3 sequence: CASSFTGFNYGYTF. The CDR3 DNA reads TGCGCCAGCAGCTTCACAGGGTTCAACTATGGCTACACCTTC.

This clonotype was detected a few times. The rearrangement uses TRBV7-2 and TRBJ2-7; possible D gene TRBD2, 5 bases. The germline CDR1 and CDR2 sequences are SGHTA and FQGNSA. Trimming removed 3 bases from V and 0 bases from J, with 12 bases in between. The CDR3 consists of 15 residues. The CDR3 protein is CASSLPGDNSYEQYF. The CDR3 DNA sequence: TGTGCCAGCAGCTTGCCCGGGGATAACTCCTACGAGCAGTACTTC.

This clonotype showed up just once. The gene calls are TRBV2 and TRBJ2-3; unclear D gene. This CDR3 contains 14 residues. Germline CDR1 is SNHLY and CDR2 is FYNNEI. V lost 3 bases to trimming and J lost 1 base, with 8 bases between them. The DNA for the CDR3 is TGTGCCAGCAGTGAGTGGGTCGGCACAGATACGCAGTATTTT. Its protein is CASSEWVGTDTQYF.

This clonotype was detected a few times. CDR3 amino acids: CASSVTGGSNSPLHF. Written as DNA, the CDR3 is TGTGCCAGCAGTGTCACAGGGGGCAGCAATTCACCCCTCCACTTT. The chain joins TRBV12-3 or TRBV12-4 to TRBJ1-6; 9 nucleotides align to TRBD1. V dropped 5 bases and J dropped 7; count of bases not matched to a gene: 6. CDR3 length: 15 amino acids.

CDR3 residues: CASGKDRPPTNNEQFF. CDR3 nucleotides: TGTGCCAGCGGAAAGGACAGGCCACCGACCAACAATGAGCAGTTCTTC. This chain uses TRBV6-1 with TRBJ2-1; 7 nucleotides agree with TRBD1. J gave up 5 bases and V 8 bases, and 15 bases lay outside the gene matches. Germline values: CDR1 MNHNS, CDR2 SASEGT. The CDR3 has 16 residues.

This clonotype was recorded a few times. The rearrangement joins TRBV3-1 to TRBJ2-1; 8 bases agree with TRBD1. Germline lookup yields CDR1 LGHDT and CDR2 YNNKEL (reference sequence). The CDR3 is made up of 17 amino acids. V shed 0 bases and J 7 bases; nucleotides not matched to a gene: 11. CDR3 sequence reads: CASSQDLTGAFGNEQFF. In nucleotides, the CDR3 is TGTGCCAGCAGCCAAGATCTGACAGGGGCGTTTGGAAATGAGCAGTTCTTC.

V usage is TRBV9 and J usage is TRBJ2-1; 9 bases fit TRBD2. CDR1 SGDLS and CDR2 YYNGEE come from the germline V gene. V shed 3 bases, J shed 5 bases, and the junction held 9 bases outside the gene matches. The CDR3 length is 16 residues. The CDR3 nucleotides are TGTGCCAGCAGCGAGCTGGGACTAGCACGGAACAATGAGCAGTTCTTC. As protein: CASSELGLARNNEQFF.

There are many counts of this clonotype. The chain carries TRBV7-6 and TRBJ1-2, with D possibly being TRBD1 (6 bases). The V gene lost 5 bases and the J gene lost 3 bases, with 13 bases spanning the gap. This CDR3 has 14 amino acids. CDR1 is SGHVS and CDR2 is FNYEAQ in the germline V gene. CDR3 region: CASSPRGADYGYTF. CDR3 coding DNA: TGTGCCAGCAGCCCGAGGGGGGCGGACTATGGCTACACCTTC.

This clonotype was seen a few times. This rearrangement joins TRBV7-2 to TRBJ2-7; D not resolved. V lost 5 bases and J lost 0, with 8 bases in between. Germline loops: CDR1 SGHTA, CDR2 FQGNSA. This CDR3 comprises 13 residues. CDR3 nucleotide sequence: TGTGCCAGCAGCCCCTTTGGCTCCTACGAGCAGTACTTC. It yields the protein CASSPFGSYEQYF.

V is TRBV29-1 and J is TRBJ2-5, with 7 bases identical to TRBD1. The junction had 12 bases not matched to a gene; V was cut back by 3 bases and J by 2 bases. This CDR3 region has 16 residues. Germline V lookup: CDR1 SQVTM, CDR2 ANQGSEA. The CDR3 DNA is TGCAGCGTTGAGTTCAGGGGGAGCTGGCAGCAAGAGACCCAGTACTTC. As protein: CSVEFRGSWQQETQYF. Looking up the rest from reference TRBV29-1 and TRBJ2-5 gives the full variable domain: SAVISQKPSRDICQRGTSLTIQCQVDSQVTMMFWYRQQPGQSLTLIATANQGSEATYESGFVIDKFPISRPNLTFSTLTVSNMSPEDSSIYLCSVEFRGSWQQETQYFGPGTRLLVL.

V usage is TRBV7-9 and J usage is TRBJ2-6; D is unclear. The CDR3 sequence is 17 residues long. V was trimmed by 6 bases and J by 0 bases, leaving 15 bases between them. CDR1 is SEHNR and CDR2 is FQNEAQ in the germline V gene (reference sequence). CDR3 sequence (DNA): TGTGCCAGCAGTTGGTGGACCCCTACCTCTGGGGCCAACGTCCTGACTTTC. Protein sequence: CASSWWTPTSGANVLTF.

The chain has TRBV12-3 or TRBV12-4 and TRBJ2-1; TRBD1 matches 7 bases. V lost 7 bases and J lost 5; bases outside the gene matches: 14. This CDR3 comprises 16 residues. This CDR3 is CASNSITGAINNEQFF. The CDR3 nucleotides are TGTGCCAGCAACTCGATCACAGGGGCCATTAACAATGAGCAGTTCTTC.

The table lists this clonotype with a few counts. The chain couples TRBV25-1 to TRBJ1-1; 10 bases map to TRBD1. J was trimmed by 1 base and V by 1 base; bases with no gene match: 6. Germline V gene sequence: CDR1 MGHDK, CDR2 SYGVNS. This CDR3 spans 17 amino acids. The CDR3: CASSESPGQGKNTEAFF. The CDR3 bases are TGTGCCAGCAGTGAATCCCCGGGACAGGGGAAGAACACTGAAGCTTTCTTT.

This chain links TRBV5-6 with TRBJ2-5, with 7 bases that match TRBD1. V lost 7 bases and J lost 1; bases outside the gene matches: 10. The CDR3 covers 15 residues. Germline loops: CDR1 SGHDT, CDR2 YYEEEE. CDR3 bases: TGTGCCAGCGACCGAGTGGGGACAGCCCAAGAGACCCAGTACTTC. Translation: CASDRVGTAQETQYF.